This T cell receptor beta chain was found in a study of shared clonotypes between healthy human individuals. Authors' data handling: Junction-only sequences without quality scores were provided by ImmunoSEQ, so filtering was different. Sequencing was performed with immunoSEQ multiplex PCR; in TCRdb, only in-frame clones are kept and a portion is missing. V and J calls and clone size come straight from that table; D and trimming were deduced from the DNA. The top ten clones hold approximately 0.062% of a sample with about 530,000 clones, approximately 95% of them seen once. With respect to this clone: Its matching antigen is unknown.

Findings and caveats of the study: Rarefaction curves obtained for sorted subsets showed sequencing incomplete despite large depth.

The donors, all of them Caucasian adults, lived in Nashville, Tennessee. The germline CDR1 and CDR2 sequences are ENHRY and SYGVKD. Unmatched junction bases numbered 9, after V lost 7 bases and J lost 3 bases. The CDR3 runs to 14 residues. The TCR sequence derives from a woman in her 30s in good health. Sequencing was carried out using naive CD4+ T cells sorted from blood. The subset here: CD45RA+ positively selected. The chain couples TRBV10-3 to TRBJ2-7, with 7 nucleotides matching TRBD2. The CDR3 region is CAINSRGLDYEQYF. The CDR3 DNA sequence: TGTGCCATCAACTCGAGAGGACTAGACTACGAGCAGTACTTC.